This entry concerns a single T cell receptor (beta chain). Its specificity is not known. The data originate from a study of graft-versus-host responses after intestinal transplantation. As for the study in general: Anti-thymocyte globulin induction, then tacrolimus and steroids for about three years, went to all recipients.

Clones were read by immunoSEQ multiplex PCR, and TCRdb kept only the in-frame ones, dropping some. The sample has 35,000 to 40,000 clones, 75% to 90% seen once; the top ten hold about 20%. Intraepithelial and lamina propria lymphocytes were freed from processed graft tissue. Germline loops: CDR1 MDHEN, CDR2 SYDVKM. V was shortened by 6 bases and J by 0 bases, with 9 bases between the two germline ends. This CDR3 is 13 amino acids long. General study points: Recipient marrow harbored GvH clones, some of which surfaced first in ileum or blood. Allograft graft-versus-host to host-versus-graft clonal ratios ran high in patients with graft-donor T cell macrochimerism.

The receptor was isolated from a human patient who received an intestinal transplant, so some T cells may come from the graft donor. The V call is TRBV28, the J call TRBJ2-7, with D uncertain. The sequenced sample was ileum tissue, obtained around 190 days after intestinal transplant. The CDR3 DNA is TGTGCCAGCAGAACACCGAGCTCCTACGAGCAGTACTTC. Translating gives CASRTPSSYEQYF.